The T cell receptor beta chain under discussion was sequenced for a study of blood T cell repertoires in COVID-19. Background on the study: Acute and convalescent COVID-19 specimens originated in the United States, Italy and Spain. T cells, B-cell-depleted T cells, or PBMCs supplied cDNA or gDNA.

Source study methods: How many nucleated cells were present was estimated from reference gene primer amplification. Here immunoSEQ multiplex PCR was the method, and the copy in TCRdb shows in-frame clones only, minus some. D and trimming come from the DNA, and the V and J calls and clone size come from that table. The sample gives around 26,000 clones, just over 90% of which show up once; 25% to 35% is in the top ten. Looked up from germline, CDR1 is LGHDT and CDR2 is YNNKEL (reference sequence). Germline trimming cut 0 bases from V and 5 bases from J; bases unmatched to any gene: 4. This CDR3 spans 15 amino acids.

The source material was peripheral blood. This receptor was obtained from a man between 70 and 80 years old with active COVID-19. V usage is TRBV3-1 (or the pseudogene TRBV3-2) and J usage is TRBJ2-3; 8 bases align to TRBD2. CDR3 sequence (DNA): TGTGCCAGCAGCCAAGATAATCTAGCGGGAGATACGCAGTATTTT. The encoded protein is CASSQDNLAGDTQYF.